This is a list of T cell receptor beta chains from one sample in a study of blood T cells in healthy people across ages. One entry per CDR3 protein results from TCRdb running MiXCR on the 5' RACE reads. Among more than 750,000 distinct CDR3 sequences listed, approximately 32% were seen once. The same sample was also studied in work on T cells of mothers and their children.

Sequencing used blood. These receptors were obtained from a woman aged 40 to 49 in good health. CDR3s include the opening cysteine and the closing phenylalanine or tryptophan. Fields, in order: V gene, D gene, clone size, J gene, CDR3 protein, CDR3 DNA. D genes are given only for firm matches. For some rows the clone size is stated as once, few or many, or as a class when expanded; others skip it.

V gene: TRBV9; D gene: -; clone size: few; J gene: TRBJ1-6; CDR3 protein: CASSGPQADSPLHF; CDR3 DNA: TGTGCCAGCAGCGGCCCCCAGGCTGATTCACCCCTCCACTTT
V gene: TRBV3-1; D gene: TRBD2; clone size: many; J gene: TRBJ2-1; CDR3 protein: CASSPTSGGFNEQFF; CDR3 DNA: TGTGCCAGCAGCCCTACTAGCGGGGGATTTAATGAGCAGTTCTTC
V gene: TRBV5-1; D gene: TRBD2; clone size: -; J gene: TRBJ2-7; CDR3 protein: CASSDGSLKREANEQYF; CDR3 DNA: TGCGCCAGCAGCGACGGATCTTTAAAGCGGGAGGCTAACGAGCAGTACTTC
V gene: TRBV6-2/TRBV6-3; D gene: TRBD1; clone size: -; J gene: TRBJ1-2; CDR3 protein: CASSYVGGGYGYTF; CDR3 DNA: TGTGCCAGCAGTTACGTAGGGGGCGGCTATGGCTACACCTTC
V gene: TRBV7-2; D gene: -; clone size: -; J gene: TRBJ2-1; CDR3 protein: CASSLVGGSHKNEQFF; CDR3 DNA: TGTGCCAGCAGCTTAGTGGGCGGGTCTCACAAGAATGAGCAGTTCTTC
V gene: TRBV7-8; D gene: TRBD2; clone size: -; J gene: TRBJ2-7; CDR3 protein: CASSLAQTSGDRKYF; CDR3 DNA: TGTGCCAGCAGCTTAGCGCAGACTAGCGGGGACAGAAAGTACTTC
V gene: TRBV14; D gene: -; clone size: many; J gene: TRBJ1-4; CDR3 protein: CASSLRTAHNEKLFF; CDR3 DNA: TGTGCCAGCAGCCTTCGGACAGCACATAATGAAAAACTGTTTTTT
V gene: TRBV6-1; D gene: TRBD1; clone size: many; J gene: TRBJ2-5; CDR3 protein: CASSEGTGGETQYF; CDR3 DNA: TGTGCCAGCAGTGAAGGGACAGGGGGCGAGACCCAGTACTTC
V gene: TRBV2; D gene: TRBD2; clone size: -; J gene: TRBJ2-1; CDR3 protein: CASRSGGEYNEQFF; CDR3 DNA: TGTGCCAGCAGGAGCGGGGGAGAATACAATGAGCAGTTCTTC
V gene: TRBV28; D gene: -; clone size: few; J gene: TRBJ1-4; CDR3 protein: CASSLRGASEKLFF; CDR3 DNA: TGTGCCAGCAGTTTGAGGGGGGCGAGTGAAAAACTGTTTTTT
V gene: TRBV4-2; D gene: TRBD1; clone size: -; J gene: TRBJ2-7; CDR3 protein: CASSQLGQVEAYEQYF; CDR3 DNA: TGTGCCAGCAGCCAACTGGGACAGGTGGAAGCCTACGAGCAGTACTTC
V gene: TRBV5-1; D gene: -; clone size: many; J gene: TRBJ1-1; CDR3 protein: CASSLEVNTEAFF; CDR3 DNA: TGTGCCAGCAGCTTAGAAGTAAACACTGAAGCTTTCTTT
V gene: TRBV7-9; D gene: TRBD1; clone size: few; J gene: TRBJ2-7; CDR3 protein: CASSQDNRGADYEQYF; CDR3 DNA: TGTGCCAGCAGCCAAGATAACAGGGGAGCAGACTACGAGCAGTACTTC
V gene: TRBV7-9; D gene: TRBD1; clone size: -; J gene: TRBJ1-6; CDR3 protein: CASSQIGQGNSPLHF; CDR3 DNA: TGTGCCAGCAGCCAAATCGGACAGGGTAATTCACCCCTCCACTTT
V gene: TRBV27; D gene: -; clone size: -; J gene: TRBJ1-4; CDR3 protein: CASSLRAVSTNEKLFF; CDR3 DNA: TGTGCCAGCAGTTTAAGGGCAGTTTCAACTAATGAAAAACTGTTTTTT
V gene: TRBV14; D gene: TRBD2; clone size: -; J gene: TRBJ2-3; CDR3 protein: CASSQDPSLSGGVLDTQYF; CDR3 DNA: TGTGCCAGCAGCCAAGATCCGAGCCTTAGCGGGGGAGTCCTCGATACGCAGTATTTT
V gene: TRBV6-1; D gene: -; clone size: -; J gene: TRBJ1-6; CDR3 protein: CASSATPGAGDSPLHF; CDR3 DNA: TGTGCCAGCAGTGCCACTCCAGGGGCCGGGGATTCACCCCTCCACTTT
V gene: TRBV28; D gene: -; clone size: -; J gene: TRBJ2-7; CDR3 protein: CAWTGVGEQYF; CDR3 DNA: TGTGCATGGACGGGGGTCGGCGAGCAGTACTTC
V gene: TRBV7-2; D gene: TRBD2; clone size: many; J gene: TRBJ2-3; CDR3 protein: CASKFGLESDTQYF; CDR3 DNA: TGTGCCAGCAAATTCGGACTAGAGTCAGATACGCAGTATTTT
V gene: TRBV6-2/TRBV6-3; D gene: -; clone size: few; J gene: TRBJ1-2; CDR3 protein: CASSYHISSTGYTF; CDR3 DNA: TGTGCCAGCAGTTACCACATATCCAGCACTGGCTACACCTTC
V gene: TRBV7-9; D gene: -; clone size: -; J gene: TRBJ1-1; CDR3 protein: CASSLSLPDNTEAFF; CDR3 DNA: TGTGCCAGCAGCTTAAGTTTGCCTGATAACACTGAAGCTTTCTTT
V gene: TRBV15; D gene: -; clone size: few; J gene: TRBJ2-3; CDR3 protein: CATSGIVGFTDTQYF; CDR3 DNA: TGTGCCACCAGCGGTATAGTCGGTTTCACGGATACGCAGTATTTT
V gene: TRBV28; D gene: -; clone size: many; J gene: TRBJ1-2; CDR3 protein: CATAISSGLGYTF; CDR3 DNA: TGTGCCACCGCCATCTCCTCGGGGTTAGGCTACACCTTC
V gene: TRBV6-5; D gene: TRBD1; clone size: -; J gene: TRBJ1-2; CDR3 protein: CASSNLQGAGGYTF; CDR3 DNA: TGTGCCAGCAGTAACTTACAGGGGGCAGGTGGCTACACCTTC
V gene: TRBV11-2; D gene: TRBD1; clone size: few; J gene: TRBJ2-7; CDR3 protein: CASSSFLLGTGNYEQYF; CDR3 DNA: TGTGCCAGCAGCTCATTCCTTCTCGGGACAGGGAACTACGAGCAGTACTTC
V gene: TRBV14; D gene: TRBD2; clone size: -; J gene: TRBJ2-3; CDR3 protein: CASSQYSGGPIDTQYF; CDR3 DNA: TGTGCCAGCAGCCAATACAGCGGGGGACCGATAGATACGCAGTATTTT
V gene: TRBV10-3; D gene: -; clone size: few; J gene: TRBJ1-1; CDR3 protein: CAIGKNTEAFF; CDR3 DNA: TGTGCCATTGGGAAGAACACTGAAGCTTTCTTT
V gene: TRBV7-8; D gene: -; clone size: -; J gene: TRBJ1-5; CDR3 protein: CASSLRGVNRPQHF; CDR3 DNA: TGTGCCAGCAGCTTACGTGGAGTCAATCGGCCCCAGCATTTT
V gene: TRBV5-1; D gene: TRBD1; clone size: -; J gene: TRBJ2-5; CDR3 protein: CASSRDRGRARYQETQYF; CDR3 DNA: TGCGCCAGCAGCAGGGACAGGGGGCGAGCCAGGTACCAAGAGACCCAGTACTTC
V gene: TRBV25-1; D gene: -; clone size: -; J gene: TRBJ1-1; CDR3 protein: CASIFGGKPNTEAFF; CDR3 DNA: TGTGCCAGCATTTTTGGGGGGAAACCGAACACTGAAGCTTTCTTT
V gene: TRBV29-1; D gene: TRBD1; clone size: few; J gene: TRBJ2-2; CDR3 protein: CSAYSQGVYTGERFF; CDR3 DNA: TGCAGCGCATACTCACAGGGGGTGTACACCGGGGAGCGGTTTTTT
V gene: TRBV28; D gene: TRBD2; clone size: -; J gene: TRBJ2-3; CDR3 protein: CVSRPSGGAQYF; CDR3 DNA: TGTGTCAGCAGACCCTCGGGGGGTGCGCAGTATTTT
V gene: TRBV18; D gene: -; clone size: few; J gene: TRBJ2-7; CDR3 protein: CASSRIGGDKPYEQYF; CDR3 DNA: TGTGCCAGCTCACGAATCGGGGGAGACAAACCATACGAGCAGTACTTC
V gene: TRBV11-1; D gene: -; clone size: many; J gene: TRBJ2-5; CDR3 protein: CASSRWGNQETQYF; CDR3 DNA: TGTGCCAGCAGCCGATGGGGTAACCAAGAGACCCAGTACTTC
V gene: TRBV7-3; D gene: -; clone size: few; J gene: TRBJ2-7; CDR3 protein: CASSLTGGDLYEQYF; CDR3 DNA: TGTGCCAGCAGCTTAACTGGCGGGGACCTCTACGAGCAGTACTTC
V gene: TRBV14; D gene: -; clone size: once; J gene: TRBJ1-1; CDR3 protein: CASSPFTVNTEAFF; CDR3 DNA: TGTGCCAGCAGCCCCTTTACGGTGAACACTGAAGCTTTCTTT
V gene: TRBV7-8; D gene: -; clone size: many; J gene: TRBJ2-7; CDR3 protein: CASSLVSVPEQYF; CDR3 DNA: TGTGCCAGCAGCTTAGTATCGGTACCCGAGCAGTACTTC
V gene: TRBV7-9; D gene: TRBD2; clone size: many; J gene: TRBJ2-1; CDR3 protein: CASSLLAGGPSEQFF; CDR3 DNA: TGTGCCAGCAGCTTACTAGCGGGGGGGCCGAGTGAGCAGTTCTTC
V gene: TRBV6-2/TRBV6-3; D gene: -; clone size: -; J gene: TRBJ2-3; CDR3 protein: CASSYEKGRRTDTQYF; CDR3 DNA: TGTGCCAGCAGTTACGAGAAGGGGCGGAGGACGGATACGCAGTATTTT
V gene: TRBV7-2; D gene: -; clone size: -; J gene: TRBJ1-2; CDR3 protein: CASSPIPLADGYTF; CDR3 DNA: TGTGCCAGCAGCCCCATTCCCCTGGCCGATGGCTACACCTTC
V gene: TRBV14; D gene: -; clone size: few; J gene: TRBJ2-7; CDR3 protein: CASSQEAGQIYEQYF; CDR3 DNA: TGTGCCAGCAGTCAAGAAGCGGGACAGATCTACGAGCAGTACTTC
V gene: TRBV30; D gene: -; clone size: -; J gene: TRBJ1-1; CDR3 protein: CAWNGGDTEAFF; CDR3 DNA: TGTGCCTGGAACGGGGGCGACACTGAAGCTTTCTTT
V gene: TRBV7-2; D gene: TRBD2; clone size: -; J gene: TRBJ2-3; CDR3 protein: CASSLTSGLAPDTQYF; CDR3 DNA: TGTGCCAGCAGCCTAACCTCGGGACTAGCACCCGATACGCAGTATTTT
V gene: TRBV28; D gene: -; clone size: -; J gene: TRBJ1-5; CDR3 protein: CASSPGRLRGNQPQHF; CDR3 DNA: TGTGCCAGCAGTCCGGGGCGTTTGAGGGGCAATCAGCCCCAGCATTTT
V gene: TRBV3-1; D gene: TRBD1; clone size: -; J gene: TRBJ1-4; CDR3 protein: CASSPDREVLTNEKLFF; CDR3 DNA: TGTGCCAGCAGCCCCGACAGGGAAGTCTTAACTAACGAAAAACTGTTTTTT
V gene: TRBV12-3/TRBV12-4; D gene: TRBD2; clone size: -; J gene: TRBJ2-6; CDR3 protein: CASRRDYQTSGANVLTF; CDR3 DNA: TGTGCCAGCAGACGGGACTATCAAACCTCTGGGGCCAACGTCCTGACTTTC